This T cell receptor beta chain was recorded in a study of PD-1 blockade in classical Hodgkin lymphoma. About the research overall: On a schedule of every 2 weeks, patients received nivolumab 3 mg/kg intravenously. Whole-study results and caveats: Whoever responded completely had baseline diversity much like that seen in newly diagnosed patients. According to reports, newly diagnosed patients had lower baseline TCR diversity than healthy donors, and relapsed/refractory patients had lower baseline TCR diversity still. Underlying causes for the observed repertoire differences were not defined, possibly disease activity or prior therapy.

Regarding this clone: Its specificity is not known.

This table comes from immunoSEQ multiplex PCR, and its TCRdb copy is limited to in-frame clones, with some not included. Seen here are roughly 20,000 clones, roughly 72% observed once, and the top ten hold about 20%. V lost 3 bases to trimming and J lost 5 bases, with 14 bases between them. From germline, CDR1 is SGHTA and CDR2 FQGNSA. This CDR3 region has 15 residues. In every patient, relapse followed autologous stem cell transplantation, while exposure to brentuximab vedotin differed. This TCR was recovered from a human donor with classical Hodgkin lymphoma. The sequenced sample was peripheral blood mononuclear cells (PBMCs), obtained at baseline. This rearrangement joins TRBV7-2 to TRBJ2-1, with D possibly being TRBD2 (7 bases). The DNA for the CDR3 is TGTGCCAGCAGCTTGGTCGGCGGGGGCAACAATGAGCAGTTCTTC. It is translated as CASSLVGGGNNEQFF.